This T cell receptor (beta chain) is drawn from a study of vaccination effects on CD4 cells after COVID-19. Points from the study as a whole: Common cold coronavirus cross-reactivity was shown by only 1 of 255 vaccine-induced clones in healthy vaccinees.

Looked up from germline, CDR1 is SGHTA and CDR2 is FQGNSA. V lost 8 bases and J lost 3, with 17 bases in between. The CDR3 contains 15 residues. Following a roughly 9-day culture, CD4+ T cells were purified. Participants got two doses of BNT162b2 or mRNA-1273 vaccine. Replacing half the medium with IL-2 medium was done on days 3 and 7. Assay: immunoSEQ multiplex PCR; the TCRdb copy retains only in-frame clones and omits some. Found here are around 66,000 clones, roughly 74% of them singletons; the top ten hold 2% to 2.5%. As to this clone: Its antigen remains unknown.

The chain couples TRBV7-2 to TRBJ2-4; TRBD1 or TRBD2 may be the D gene (7 bases each). This sequence originates from a human donor who received a COVID-19 vaccine. The sequencing here drew on CD4+ T cells from PBMCs cultured without peptide, taken after COVID-19 vaccination. CDR3 residues: CASSGGGGGKNIQYF. The CDR3 nucleotides are TGTGCCAGCTCAGGGGGGGGTGGTGGCAAAAACATTCAGTACTTC.